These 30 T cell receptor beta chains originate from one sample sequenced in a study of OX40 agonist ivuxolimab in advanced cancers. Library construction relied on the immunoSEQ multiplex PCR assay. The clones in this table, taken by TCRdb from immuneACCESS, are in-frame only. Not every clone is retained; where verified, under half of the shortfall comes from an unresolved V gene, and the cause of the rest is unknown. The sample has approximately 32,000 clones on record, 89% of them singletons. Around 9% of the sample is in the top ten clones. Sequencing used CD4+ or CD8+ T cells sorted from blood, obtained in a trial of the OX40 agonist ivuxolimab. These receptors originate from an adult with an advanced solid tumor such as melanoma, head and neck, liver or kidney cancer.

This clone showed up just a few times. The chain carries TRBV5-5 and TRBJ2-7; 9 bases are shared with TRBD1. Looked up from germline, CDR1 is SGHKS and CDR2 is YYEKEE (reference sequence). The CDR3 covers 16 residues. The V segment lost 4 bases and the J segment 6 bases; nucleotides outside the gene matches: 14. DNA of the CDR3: TGTGCCAGCAGCGACCCGGGACAGGGCTTTTTGGGCGAGCAGTACTTC. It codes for CASSDPGQGFLGEQYF.

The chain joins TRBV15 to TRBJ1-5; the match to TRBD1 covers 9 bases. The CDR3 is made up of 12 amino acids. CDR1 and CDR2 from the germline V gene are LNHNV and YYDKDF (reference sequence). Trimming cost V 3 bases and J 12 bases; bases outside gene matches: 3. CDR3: CATSSYRGHQHF. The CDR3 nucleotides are TGTGCCACCAGCAGCTACAGGGGGCACCAGCATTTT.

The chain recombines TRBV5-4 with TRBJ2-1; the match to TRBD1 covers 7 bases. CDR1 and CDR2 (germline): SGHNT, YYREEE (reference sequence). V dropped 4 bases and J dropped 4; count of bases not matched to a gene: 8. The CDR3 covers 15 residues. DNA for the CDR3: TGTGCCAGCAGCCCCGACAGGGTAGGGTACAATGAGCAGTTCTTC. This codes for CASSPDRVGYNEQFF.

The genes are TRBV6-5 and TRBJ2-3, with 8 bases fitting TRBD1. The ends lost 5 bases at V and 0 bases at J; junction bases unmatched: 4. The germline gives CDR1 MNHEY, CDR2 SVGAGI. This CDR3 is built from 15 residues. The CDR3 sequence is CASSRRQGSTDTQYF. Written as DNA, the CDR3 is TGTGCCAGCAGTCGTCGACAGGGGAGCACAGATACGCAGTATTTT.

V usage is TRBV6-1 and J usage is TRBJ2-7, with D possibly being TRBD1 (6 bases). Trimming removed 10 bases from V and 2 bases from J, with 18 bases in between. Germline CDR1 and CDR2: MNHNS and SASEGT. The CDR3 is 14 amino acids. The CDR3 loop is CATRAGGHTYEQYF. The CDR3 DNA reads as TGTGCCACCCGAGCTGGGGGACACACCTACGAGCAGTACTTC.

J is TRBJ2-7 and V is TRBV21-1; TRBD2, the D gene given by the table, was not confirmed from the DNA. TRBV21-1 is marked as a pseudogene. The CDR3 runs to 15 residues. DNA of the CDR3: TGTGCCAGCAGCAAACGGGCTAGCGCTACCTACGAGCAGTACTTC. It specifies CASSKRASATYEQYF.

The CDR3 region has the DNA TGTGCCAGTAGTCCACCGGGACAGCCTAATGAAAAACTGTTTTTT. Protein product: CASSPPGQPNEKLFF. This chain links TRBV19 with TRBJ1-4; TRBD1 aligns across 7 bases. This CDR3 has 15 amino acids. Germline V CDR1 and CDR2: LNHDA, SQIVND (reference sequence). V was pared by 5 bases and J by 3 bases, with 6 bases of the junction left unmatched.

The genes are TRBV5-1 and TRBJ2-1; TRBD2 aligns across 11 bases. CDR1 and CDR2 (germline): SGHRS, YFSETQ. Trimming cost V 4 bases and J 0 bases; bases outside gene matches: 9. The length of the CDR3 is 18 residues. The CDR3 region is CASSTGLAVMSSYNEQFF. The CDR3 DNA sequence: TGCGCCAGCAGCACGGGACTAGCGGTTATGAGCTCCTACAATGAGCAGTTCTTC. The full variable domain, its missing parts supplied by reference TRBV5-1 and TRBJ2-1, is KAGVTQTPRYLIKTRGQQVTLSCSPISGHRSVSWYQQTPGQGLQFLFEYFSETQRNKGNFPGRFSGRQFSNSRSEMNVSTLELGDSALYLCASSTGLAVMSSYNEQFFGPGTRLTVL.

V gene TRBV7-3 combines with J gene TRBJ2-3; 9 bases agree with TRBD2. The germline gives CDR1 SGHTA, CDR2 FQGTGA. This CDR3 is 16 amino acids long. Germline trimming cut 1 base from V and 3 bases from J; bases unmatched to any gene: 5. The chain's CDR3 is CASSLKDLAGTDTQYF. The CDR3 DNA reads TGTGCCAGCAGCTTAAAGGATCTAGCGGGAACAGATACGCAGTATTTT.

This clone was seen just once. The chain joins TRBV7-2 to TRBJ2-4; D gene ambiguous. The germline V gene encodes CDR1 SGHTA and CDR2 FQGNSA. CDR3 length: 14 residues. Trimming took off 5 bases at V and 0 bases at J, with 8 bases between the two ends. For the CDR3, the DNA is TGTGCCAGCAGCCCCTTACTAGCCAAAAACATTCAGTACTTC. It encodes CASSPLLAKNIQYF.

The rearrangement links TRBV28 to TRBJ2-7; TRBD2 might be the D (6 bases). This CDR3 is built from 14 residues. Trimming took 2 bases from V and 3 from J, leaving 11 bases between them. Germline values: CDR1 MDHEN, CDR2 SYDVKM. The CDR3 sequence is CASSLAGGSYEQYF. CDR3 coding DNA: TGTGCCAGCAGTTTAGCAGGAGGGAGCTACGAGCAGTACTTC.

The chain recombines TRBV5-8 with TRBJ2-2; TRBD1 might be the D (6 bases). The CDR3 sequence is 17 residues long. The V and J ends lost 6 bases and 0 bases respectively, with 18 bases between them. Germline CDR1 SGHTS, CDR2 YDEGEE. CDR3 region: CASIPFKWTANTGELFF. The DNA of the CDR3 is TGTGCCAGCATCCCCTTCAAGTGGACAGCGAACACCGGGGAGCTGTTTTTT.

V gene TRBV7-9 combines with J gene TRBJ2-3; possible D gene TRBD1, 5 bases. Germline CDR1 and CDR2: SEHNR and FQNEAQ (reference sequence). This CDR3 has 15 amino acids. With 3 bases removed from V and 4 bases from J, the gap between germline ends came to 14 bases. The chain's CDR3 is CASSFPQQGSDTQYF. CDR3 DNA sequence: TGTGCCAGCAGCTTCCCCCAGCAGGGTTCAGATACGCAGTATTTT.

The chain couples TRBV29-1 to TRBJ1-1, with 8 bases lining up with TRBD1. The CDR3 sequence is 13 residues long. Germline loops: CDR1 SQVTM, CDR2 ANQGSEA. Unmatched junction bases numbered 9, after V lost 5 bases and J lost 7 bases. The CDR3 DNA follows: TGCAGCGTTAACCGACAGGGGCCCATTGAAGCTTTCTTT. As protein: CSVNRQGPIEAFF.

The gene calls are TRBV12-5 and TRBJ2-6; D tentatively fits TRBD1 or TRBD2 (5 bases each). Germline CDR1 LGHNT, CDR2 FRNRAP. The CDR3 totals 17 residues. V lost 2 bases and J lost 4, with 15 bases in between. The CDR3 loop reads CASGLPEMGVGANVLTF. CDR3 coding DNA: TGTGCTAGTGGTTTGCCAGAAATGGGGGTCGGGGCCAACGTCCTGACTTTC.

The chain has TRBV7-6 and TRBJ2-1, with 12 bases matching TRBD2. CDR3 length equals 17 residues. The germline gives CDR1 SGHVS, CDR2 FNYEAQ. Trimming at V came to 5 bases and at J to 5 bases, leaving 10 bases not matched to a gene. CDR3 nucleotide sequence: TGTGCCAGCAGCCCCGGGACTAGCGGGTTCGCCAACAATGAGCAGTTCTTC. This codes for CASSPGTSGFANNEQFF.

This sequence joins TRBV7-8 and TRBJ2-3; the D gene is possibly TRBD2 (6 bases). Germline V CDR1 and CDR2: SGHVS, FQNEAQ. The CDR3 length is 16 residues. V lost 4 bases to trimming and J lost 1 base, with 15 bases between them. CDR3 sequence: CASSSGLLEGTDTQYF. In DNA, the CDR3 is TGTGCCAGCAGCTCCGGACTACTCGAGGGCACAGATACGCAGTATTTT. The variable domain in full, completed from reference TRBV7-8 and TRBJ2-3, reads GAGVSQSPRYKVAKRGQDVALRCDPISGHVSLFWYQQALGQGPEFLTYFQNEAQLDKSGLPSDRFFAERPEGSVSTLKIQRTQQEDSAVYLCASSSGLLEGTDTQYFGPGTRLTVL.

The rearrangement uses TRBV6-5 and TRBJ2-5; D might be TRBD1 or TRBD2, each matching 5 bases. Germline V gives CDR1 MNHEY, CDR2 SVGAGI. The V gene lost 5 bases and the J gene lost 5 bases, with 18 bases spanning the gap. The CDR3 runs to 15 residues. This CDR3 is CASSRPGALGETQYF. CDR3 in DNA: TGTGCCAGCAGTAGGCCCGGGGCCCTGGGGGAGACCCAGTACTTC.

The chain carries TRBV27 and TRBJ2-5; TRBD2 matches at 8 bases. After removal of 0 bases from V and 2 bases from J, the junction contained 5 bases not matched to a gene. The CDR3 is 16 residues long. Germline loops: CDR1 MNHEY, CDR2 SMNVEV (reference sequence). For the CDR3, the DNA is TGTGCCAGCAGTTTATCGGTCGGGAGGGAGCAAGAGACCCAGTACTTC. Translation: CASSLSVGREQETQYF.

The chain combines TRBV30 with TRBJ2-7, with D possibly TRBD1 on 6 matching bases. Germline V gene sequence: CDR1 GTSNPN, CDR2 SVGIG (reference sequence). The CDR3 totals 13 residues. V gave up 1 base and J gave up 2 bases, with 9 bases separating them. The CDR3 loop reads CAWSAGATYEQYF. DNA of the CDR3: TGTGCCTGGAGTGCAGGGGCGACCTACGAGCAGTACTTC.

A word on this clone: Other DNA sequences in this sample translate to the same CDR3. CDR3 residues: CASTPGQENYGYTF. As DNA, the CDR3 is TGTGCCAGCACCCCGGGACAGGAGAACTATGGCTACACCTTC. This chain connects TRBV28 to TRBJ1-2; the match to TRBD1 covers 8 bases. Germline V lookup: CDR1 MDHEN, CDR2 SYDVKM. V lost 7 bases and J lost 2; bases outside the gene matches: 6. The CDR3 is 14 amino acids.

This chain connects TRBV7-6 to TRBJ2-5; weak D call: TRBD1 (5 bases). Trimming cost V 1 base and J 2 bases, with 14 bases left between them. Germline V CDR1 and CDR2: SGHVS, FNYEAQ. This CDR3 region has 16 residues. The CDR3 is CASSLGQGGIQETQYF. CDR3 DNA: TGTGCCAGCAGCTTAGGGCAGGGCGGCATACAAGAGACCCAGTACTTC.

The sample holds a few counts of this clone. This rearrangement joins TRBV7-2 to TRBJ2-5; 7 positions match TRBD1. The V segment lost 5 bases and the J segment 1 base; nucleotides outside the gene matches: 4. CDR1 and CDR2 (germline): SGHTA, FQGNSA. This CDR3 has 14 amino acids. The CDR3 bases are TGTGCCAGCAGCCCGGGACAGCGCCAAGAGACCCAGTACTTC. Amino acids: CASSPGQRQETQYF.

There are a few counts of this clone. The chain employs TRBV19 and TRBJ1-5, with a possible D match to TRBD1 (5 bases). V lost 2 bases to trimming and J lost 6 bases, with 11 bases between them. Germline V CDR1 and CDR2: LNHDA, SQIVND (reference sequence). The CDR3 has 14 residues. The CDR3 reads CASSISGGGQPQHF. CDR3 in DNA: TGTGCCAGTAGTATATCGGGCGGGGGTCAGCCCCAGCATTTT.

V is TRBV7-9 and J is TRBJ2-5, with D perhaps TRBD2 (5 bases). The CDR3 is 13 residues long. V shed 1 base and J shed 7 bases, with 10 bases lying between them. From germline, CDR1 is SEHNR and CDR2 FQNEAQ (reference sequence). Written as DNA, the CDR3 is TGTGCCAGCAGCTTAGGGGGAGAGGGGACCCAGTACTTC. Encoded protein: CASSLGGEGTQYF.

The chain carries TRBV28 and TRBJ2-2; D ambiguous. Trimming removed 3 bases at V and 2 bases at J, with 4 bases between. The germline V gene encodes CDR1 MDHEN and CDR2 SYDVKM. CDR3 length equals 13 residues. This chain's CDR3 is CASSFRNTGELFF. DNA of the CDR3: TGTGCCAGCAGTTTTCGTAACACCGGGGAGCTGTTTTTT.

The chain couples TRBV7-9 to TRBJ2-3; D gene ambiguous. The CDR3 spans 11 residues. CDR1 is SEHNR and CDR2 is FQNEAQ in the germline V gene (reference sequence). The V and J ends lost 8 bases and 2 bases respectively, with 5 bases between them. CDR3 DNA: TGTGCCAGCGGCAACACAGATACGCAGTATTTT. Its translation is CASGNTDTQYF.

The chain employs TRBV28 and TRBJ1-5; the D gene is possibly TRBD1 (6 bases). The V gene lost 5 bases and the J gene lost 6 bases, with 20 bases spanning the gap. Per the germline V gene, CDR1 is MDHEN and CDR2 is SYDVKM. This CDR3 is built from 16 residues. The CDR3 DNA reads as TGTGCCAGCAGTAAAGGCTGGATACAGGGAAGTCAGCCCCAGCATTTT. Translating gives CASSKGWIQGSQPQHF. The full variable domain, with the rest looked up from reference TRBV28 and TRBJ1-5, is DVKVTQSSRYLVKRTGEKVFLECVQDMDHENMFWYRQDPGLGLRLIYFSYDVKMKEKGDIPEGYSVSREKKERFSLILESASTNQTSMYLCASSKGWIQGSQPQHFGDGTRLSIL.

DNA for the CDR3: TGTGCCAGCAGTTTAGGGGGGCGCTGGCCCTATGGCTACACCTTC. It specifies CASSLGGRWPYGYTF. The V call is TRBV28, the J call TRBJ1-2, with D possibly matching TRBD1 (6 bases). The CDR3 sequence is 15 residues long. V was clipped by 2 bases and J by 4 bases, with 14 bases between them. Germline assignment: CDR1 MDHEN and CDR2 SYDVKM.

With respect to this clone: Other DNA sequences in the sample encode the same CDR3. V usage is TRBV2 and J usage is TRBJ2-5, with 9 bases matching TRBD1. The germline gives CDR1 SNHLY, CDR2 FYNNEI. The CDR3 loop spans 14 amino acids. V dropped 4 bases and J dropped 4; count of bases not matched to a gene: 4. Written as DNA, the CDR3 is TGTGCCAGCAGTGCAGGACAGGGGCTAGAGACCCAGTACTTC. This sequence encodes CASSAGQGLETQYF.